This T cell receptor beta chain was documented in a study of OX40 agonist ivuxolimab in advanced cancers. Study-level background: Of the patients, three showed partial responses, one with hepatocellular carcinoma and two with cutaneous melanoma. The study's findings and limits: Relative to CD4+ cells, CD8+ T cells on average had more expanded clones.

The table came from immunoSEQ multiplex PCR; TCRdb's copy has only in-frame clones and leaves some out. This table holds about 120,000 clones, approximately 90% found once. The CDR3 runs 13 residues. Looked up from germline, CDR1 is MNHEY and CDR2 is SMNVEV (reference sequence). Between the trimmed V and J ends, which lost 6 bases and 6 bases, there was a span of 12 bases. Remarks on this clone: Its antigen is not identified.

The clonotype originates from an adult with an advanced solid tumor such as melanoma, head and neck, liver or kidney cancer. This specimen was CD4+ or CD8+ T cells sorted from blood, taken in a trial of the OX40 agonist ivuxolimab. This chain joins TRBV27 and TRBJ2-1, with D perhaps given as TRBD1 or TRBD2 (5 bases each). CDR3 coding DNA: TGTGCCAGCAGGCGAGGGGACCGCAATGAGCAGTTCTTC. As protein: CASRRGDRNEQFF.